Shown below are 17 T cell receptor beta chains from a single sample sequenced in a study of Graves' ophthalmopathy and Graves' hyperthyroidism. TCR beta CDR3 regions were amplified from RNA transcripts. Investigators did first-round RT-PCR with HTBI primers, then second-round multiplex PCR. TCRdb called the multiplex PCR reads again in MiXCR, with one record for every CDR3 protein. The sample records 650,000 to 800,000 distinct CDR3 sequences, roughly two fifths being singletons. Source material: peripheral blood. The receptors here all came from an adult man with Graves' ophthalmopathy.

This clonotype was found many times. The rearrangement uses TRBV15 and TRBJ1-4, with TRBD1 matching over 8 bases. Per the germline V gene, CDR1 is LNHNV and CDR2 is YYDKDF (reference sequence). This CDR3 comprises 16 residues. Trimming cost V 0 bases and J 7 bases; bases outside gene matches: 7. CDR3 bases: TGTGCCACCAGCAGAGATAGGTACAGGGGGGGTGAAAAACTGTTTTTT. Its protein product is CATSRDRYRGGEKLFF.

The chain is built from TRBV12-3 or TRBV12-4 and TRBJ1-5; 9 bases align to TRBD1. The length of the CDR3 is 15 residues. With 8 bases clipped from V and 7 bases from J, the junction kept 12 bases outside the gene matches. CDR3 in DNA: TGTGCCAGCTCATCGGGACAGGGCCGTTACCAGCCCCAGCATTTT. This translates into CASSSGQGRYQPQHF.

This chain joins TRBV18 and TRBJ1-4; D unclear. The germline CDR1 and CDR2 sequences are KGHSH and LQKENI. Trimming pared 1 base from V and 5 bases from J, leaving 5 bases between. The length of the CDR3 is 13 residues. CDR3 sequence: CASSPRRNEKLFF. CDR3 in DNA: TGTGCCAGCTCACCACGAAGGAATGAAAAACTGTTTTTT.

This clonotype appeared many times. The chain couples TRBV6-1 to TRBJ1-5; 7 bases are shared with TRBD1. CDR3 length: 15 amino acids. After removal of 2 bases from V and 6 bases from J, the junction contained 7 bases not matched to a gene. The germline gives CDR1 MNHNS, CDR2 SASEGT. For the CDR3, the DNA is TGTGCCAGCAGTGAACACAGGGGATACGGTCAGCCCCAGCATTTT. Translation gives CASSEHRGYGQPQHF.

This clonotype was seen repeatedly, ten times or more. The rearrangement joins TRBV7-8 to TRBJ1-5; TRBD1 aligns across 10 bases. Looked up from germline, CDR1 is SGHVS and CDR2 is FQNEAQ. The J segment lost 4 bases and the V segment lost 6 bases, leaving 3 bases of the junction unmatched. The CDR3 covers 14 residues. This CDR3 is CASRGQGINQPQHF. The CDR3 nucleotides read TGTGCCAGCAGGGGACAGGGGATAAATCAGCCCCAGCATTTT.

This clonotype was seen at least ten times. The junction and the germline gene differ at one end; a read error may be behind it. The chain joins TRBV7-9 to TRBJ1-6; the D gene is possibly TRBD1 (6 bases). CDR3 length equals 15 residues. Germline V gene sequence: CDR1 SEHNR, CDR2 FQNEAQ (reference sequence). CDR3 coding DNA: TGTGCCAGCAGCTTAAGCGGGGGCTATGATTCACCCCTCCACTTT. Translated: CASSLSGGYDSPLHF.

The count of this clonotype is one. Given the absence of the conserved phenylalanine or tryptophan at the CDR3 end, a read error is likely. The rearrangement links TRBV9 to TRBJ2-5; D possibly matches TRBD1 or TRBD2 (6 bases each). V was cut by 3 bases and J by 4 bases, with 19 bases left in between. Germline CDR1 reads SGDLS; CDR2 reads YYNGEE. The CDR3 is 16 residues long. The CDR3 sequence is CASSEGGSGSRETQYV. The CDR3 DNA is TGTGCCAGCAGCGAGGGGGGTAGTGGTTCCCGAGAGACCCAGTACGTC.

The V gene is TRBV9, the J gene TRBJ2-5; D might be TRBD1 (6 bases). Germline loops: CDR1 SGDLS, CDR2 YYNGEE. Between the trimmed V and J ends, which lost 0 bases and 4 bases, there was a span of 19 bases. The CDR3 is 17 amino acids. The CDR3 protein is CASSVAPLVGARETQYF. For the CDR3, the DNA is TGTGCCAGCAGCGTAGCCCCTCTGGTGGGGGCACGAGAGACCCAGTACTTC.

This clonotype showed up many times. J is TRBJ1-5 and V is TRBV2; a possible D gene is TRBD1 (6 bases). This CDR3 is built from 17 residues. The germline V and J ends were trimmed by 2 bases and 0 bases, with 14 bases remaining between them. Germline V gives CDR1 SNHLY, CDR2 FYNNEI. CDR3 coding DNA: TGTGCCAGCAGTGAATTTCGGGGGCCTTATAGCAATCAGCCCCAGCATTTT. Residues: CASSEFRGPYSNQPQHF.

At least ten counts were recorded for this clonotype. The rearrangement uses TRBV11-2 and TRBJ1-3; no definite D call. This CDR3 has 14 amino acids. Trimming took off 4 bases at V and 4 bases at J, with 11 bases between the two ends. Germline V gives CDR1 SGHAT, CDR2 FQNNGV. This CDR3 reads CASSSGSRGNTIYF. Written as DNA, the CDR3 is TGTGCCAGCAGCTCCGGGTCCAGGGGAAACACCATATATTTT.

Of note for this clonotype: A much larger clone sits a single nucleotide away, making a read error possible. The V gene is TRBV19, the J gene TRBJ1-1; D is undetermined. V was clipped by 8 bases and J by 6 bases, with 13 bases between them. The germline V gene encodes CDR1 LNHDA and CDR2 SQIVND (reference sequence). There are 12 residues in the CDR3. The CDR3 is CASGRPNAEAFF. CDR3 in DNA: TGTGCCAGTGGGAGACCTAACGCTGAAGCTTTCTTT.

There are many counts of this clonotype. The V call is TRBV5-1, the J call TRBJ2-2, with a possible D match to TRBD1 (6 bases). From germline, CDR1 is SGHRS and CDR2 YFSETQ. The CDR3 has 14 residues. Between the trimmed V and J ends, which lost 4 bases and 3 bases, there was a span of 10 bases. The CDR3 spells CASSPDSHTGELFF. CDR3 nucleotide sequence: TGCGCCAGCAGCCCGGACAGCCACACCGGGGAGCTGTTTTTT.

This clonotype appeared many times. The chain employs TRBV7-9 and TRBJ2-7; D unresolved. CDR1 and CDR2 from the germline V gene are SEHNR and FQNEAQ (reference sequence). The CDR3 runs to 15 residues. The V end was cut by 6 bases, the J end by 3 bases, with 18 bases between. The CDR3 loop is CASSPAADQHYEQYF. CDR3 nucleotide sequence: TGTGCCAGCAGTCCCGCGGCGGACCAGCACTACGAGCAGTACTTC.

This clonotype was picked up many times. This rearrangement joins TRBV7-7 to TRBJ2-5; TRBD1 matches 8 bases. Per the germline V gene, CDR1 is SSHAT and CDR2 is FNYEAQ (reference sequence). The J segment lost 4 bases and the V segment lost 0 bases, leaving 4 bases of the junction unmatched. The CDR3 loop spans 15 amino acids. The CDR3 loop is CASSLANGQGETQYF. Written as DNA, the CDR3 is TGTGCCAGCAGCTTAGCGAATGGACAGGGAGAGACCCAGTACTTC.

Many counts were recorded for this clonotype. V gene TRBV18 combines with J gene TRBJ1-6; a weak D match, TRBD1 (6 bases). This CDR3 is built from 14 residues. Germline values: CDR1 KGHSH, CDR2 LQKENI. The V end lost 1 base, the J end lost 7 bases, and 8 bases lay between the germline ends. CDR3: CASSPQGDNSPLHF. CDR3 coding DNA: TGTGCCAGCTCACCACAGGGGGACAATTCACCCCTCCACTTT.

This clonotype was seen repeatedly, ten times or more. The chain has TRBV7-3 and TRBJ1-1; TRBD1 might be the D (6 bases). CDR1 is SGHTA, CDR2 FQGTGA, per germline. CDR3 size: 17 residues. Trimming took 4 bases from V and 4 from J, leaving 22 bases between them. In DNA, the CDR3 is TGTGCCAGCAGCTCCCAAAGGGGGGGAGCTCGGGGCACTGAAGCTTTCTTT. Translating it yields CASSSQRGGARGTEAFF.

This clonotype was picked up many times. The genes are TRBV25-1 and TRBJ1-2; D ambiguous. The germline gives CDR1 MGHDK, CDR2 SYGVNS. Trimming removed 3 bases from V and 1 base from J, with 12 bases in between. The CDR3 extends over 15 amino acids. The CDR3 reads CASSDGPWVNYGYTF. As DNA, the CDR3 is TGTGCCAGCAGTGACGGGCCATGGGTTAACTATGGCTACACCTTC.